The 12 T cell receptor beta chains below come from one sample, sequenced in a study of blood T cell repertoires in COVID-19. Here immunoSEQ multiplex PCR was the method, and the copy in TCRdb shows in-frame clones only, minus some. The table includes roughly 49,000 clones, about four fifths detected once. Sequencing input: peripheral blood. These receptor sequences come from a man aged 45-65 years with acute or convalescent COVID-19.

This clone has only a few counts. The rearrangement uses TRBV20-1 and TRBJ1-5, with D perhaps TRBD1 (5 bases). The CDR3 sequence is 13 residues long. Between the trimmed V and J ends, which lost 3 bases and 4 bases, there was a span of 10 bases. Germline CDR1 and CDR2: DFQATT and SNEGSKA (reference sequence). The CDR3 spells CSASWGGNQPQHF. The CDR3 DNA sequence: TGCAGTGCTAGTTGGGGGGGGAATCAGCCCCAGCATTTT.

The CDR3 DNA follows: TGTGCCAGCAGCTTAGATCGCGAGGGGGCGCGAGGCTACACCTTC. It yields the protein CASSLDREGARGYTF. V gene TRBV11-2 combines with J gene TRBJ1-2, with 7 positions matching TRBD1. The CDR3 covers 15 residues. Germline V gene data show CDR1 as SGHAT and CDR2 as FQNNGV. Losses at the gene ends were 0 bases for V and 8 bases for J; bases not matched to a gene: 9.

This clone was seen only once. The V call is TRBV10-3, the J call TRBJ1-2, with TRBD1 matching over 8 bases. The germline V gene encodes CDR1 ENHRY and CDR2 SYGVKD. Trimming removed 0 bases from V and 1 base from J; junction bases left unmatched: 4. The CDR3 length is 16 residues. The CDR3 coding sequence is TGTGCCATCAGTGAGTCGGGACAGGAGTTTAACTATGGCTACACCTTC. It yields the protein CAISESGQEFNYGYTF.

The V call is TRBV3-1 (or the pseudogene TRBV3-2), the J call TRBJ1-3, with D possibly TRBD1 on 5 matching bases. The CDR3 is 18 residues long. Looked up from germline, CDR1 is LGHDT and CDR2 is YNNKEL (reference sequence). V lost 1 base and J lost 5, with 21 bases in between. The CDR3 sequence is CASSQVPRGTSPRNTIYF. The CDR3 nucleotides read TGTGCCAGCAGCCAAGTACCCCGGGGGACTTCCCCAAGAAACACCATATATTTT.

The CDR3 loop is CASGLAGVGNEQFF. CDR3 coding DNA: TGCGCCAGCGGGCTAGCGGGAGTTGGCAATGAGCAGTTCTTC. The rearrangement joins TRBV5-1 to TRBJ2-1; TRBD2 matches at 10 bases. Germline V gene data show CDR1 as SGHRS and CDR2 as YFSETQ. This CDR3 is built from 14 residues. V was clipped by 7 bases and J by 6 bases; unmatched bases: 7. Together with reference TRBV5-1 and TRBJ2-1, the CDR3 gives the full variable domain: KAGVTQTPRYLIKTRGQQVTLSCSPISGHRSVSWYQQTPGQGLQFLFEYFSETQRNKGNFPGRFSGRQFSNSRSEMNVSTLELGDSALYLCASGLAGVGNEQFFGPGTRLTVL.

The chain joins TRBV19 to TRBJ1-4; 7 bases map to TRBD1. Looked up from germline, CDR1 is LNHDA and CDR2 is SQIVND (reference sequence). Losses at the gene ends were 3 bases for V and 5 bases for J; bases not matched to a gene: 9. The CDR3 has 16 amino acids. The CDR3 spells CASSIFWTGENEKLFF. The CDR3 DNA is TGTGCCAGTAGTATCTTTTGGACAGGTGAAAATGAAAAACTGTTTTTT.

The genes are TRBV5-1 and TRBJ1-4, with TRBD1 matching over 7 bases. CDR3 length equals 15 residues. J gave up 3 bases and V 4 bases, and 6 bases lay outside the gene matches. The germline V gene encodes CDR1 SGHRS and CDR2 YFSETQ. CDR3 protein: CASSTGQAPNEKLFF. CDR3 sequence (DNA): TGCGCCAGCAGCACCGGACAGGCGCCTAATGAAAAACTGTTTTTT.

The chain employs TRBV19 and TRBJ1-1, with 7 bases matching TRBD1. Losses at the gene ends were 5 bases for V and 1 base for J; bases not matched to a gene: 4. The CDR3 runs to 14 residues. The germline CDR1 and CDR2 sequences are LNHDA and SQIVND (reference sequence). CDR3 sequence (DNA): TGTGCCAGTAGTTTCAACAGGGGGAACACTGAAGCTTTCTTT. The encoded protein is CASSFNRGNTEAFF. Combining the CDR3 with reference TRBV19 and TRBJ1-1 gives the whole variable domain DGGITQSPKYLFRKEGQNVTLSCEQNLNHDAMYWYRQDPGQGLRLIYYSQIVNDFQKGDIAEGYSVSREKKESFPLTVTSAQKNPTAFYLCASSFNRGNTEAFFGQGTRLTVV.

This chain joins TRBV10-3 and TRBJ1-6; 7 bases agree with TRBD1. The J segment lost 8 bases and the V segment lost 7 bases, leaving 5 bases of the junction unmatched. In germline, CDR1 is ENHRY, CDR2 SYGVKD. The CDR3 length is 13 residues. CDR3 amino acids: CAIKQGLDSPLHF. For the CDR3, the DNA is TGTGCCATCAAACAGGGGTTGGATTCACCCCTCCACTTT.

This clone has just one count. The chain employs TRBV30 and TRBJ1-3, with D tentatively TRBD1 (6 bases). With 7 bases removed from V and 0 bases from J, the gap between germline ends came to 10 bases. The CDR3 has 13 residues. CDR1 is GTSNPN and CDR2 is SVGIG in the germline V gene (reference sequence). The CDR3 is CASLGGSGNTIYF. In DNA form, the CDR3 reads TGTGCCTCCCTAGGGGGCTCTGGAAACACCATATATTTT.

The chain combines TRBV6-5 with TRBJ1-2; D is unresolved. The CDR3 extends over 14 amino acids. V was cut by 0 bases and J by 4 bases, with 9 bases left in between. The V gene's germline CDR1 is MNHEY and CDR2 SVGAGI. This chain's CDR3 is CASSYSRGTYGYTF. CDR3 coding DNA: TGTGCCAGCAGTTACTCGAGAGGTACCTATGGCTACACCTTC.

This chain links TRBV7-2 with TRBJ2-7; D may be TRBD1 (6 bases). V lost 1 base and J lost 3, with 7 bases in between. Germline-derived CDR1 and CDR2 are SGHTA and FQGNSA. CDR3 length equals 13 residues. The CDR3 DNA follows: TGTGCCAGCAGCTTAGGCAGGGGCTACGAGCAGTACTTC. Its translation: CASSLGRGYEQYF. Full variable domain (remainder filled in from reference TRBV7-2 and TRBJ2-7): GAGVSQSPSNKVTEKGKDVELRCDPISGHTALYWYRQSLGQGLEFLIYFQGNSAPDKSGLPSDRFSAERTGGSVSTLTIQRTQQEDSAVYLCASSLGRGYEQYFGPGTRLTVT.